This TCR beta chain comes out of a study of T cell responses to AZD1222 COVID-19 vaccine. Study-level background: Pooling was applied to second doses at about 4 or about 12 weeks. Notes on the study in general: The breadth and depth of Spike-specific TCRs increased once two AZD1222 doses had been given. AZD1222 recipients seropositive at baseline numbered only 6 or 7. In the spike-specific TCR repertoire, nearly half reportedly target unmutated variant regions.

As regards this clone: The antigen is unknown.

Data came from immunoSEQ multiplex PCR; TCRdb stores just in-frame clones and leaves some out. The sample lists about 130,000 clones; 75% to 90% were seen once. The clonotype was recovered from an adult in good health. The sequencing here drew on peripheral blood, taken on day 0 of AZD1222 vaccination.

The CDR3 DNA reads TGTGCCAGCAGTGAAATGAGGGTGCCCTATAATTCACCCCTCCACTTT. Translation: CASSEMRVPYNSPLHF. V usage is TRBV6-1 and J usage is TRBJ1-6; D is unclear. The CDR3 runs 16 residues. In germline, CDR1 is MNHNS, CDR2 SASEGT. Trimming shortened V by 2 bases and J by 2 bases, and 10 bases separated the two germline ends.